Listed below are T cell receptor beta chains from one sample, sequenced in a study of CXCR3-negative and CXCR3-positive naive CD8 T cells. TCRdb re-called the 5' RACE reads; every CDR3 protein appears as one record, without DNA. Here the sample table reports about 50,000 distinct CDR3 sequences. Sequenced material: naive CXCR3+ CD8+ T cells from blood. The origin of the receptors is a human donor in good health. Some clones in this sample may be carry-over from other donors' samples. Each CDR3 is given with its conserved first and last residue.

v_call	j_call	cdr3_aa
TRBV4-2	TRBJ1-2	CASSQAAGTYNNYGYTF
TRBV19	TRBJ1-5	CASSFTGADQPQHF
TRBV2	TRBJ2-3	CASSHVRSGGADTQYF
TRBV19	TRBJ2-1	CASSIVGTSGYNEQFF
TRBV7-9	TRBJ1-2	CASSLGTIAARTSNYGYTF
TRBV7-9	TRBJ1-1	CASTVTGGWTEAFF
TRBV5-1	TRBJ2-7	CASSSELGQTYEQYF
TRBV7-3	TRBJ2-3	CASSSGQGGADTQYF
TRBV27	TRBJ1-1	CASSPLTGDTEAFF
TRBV29-1	TRBJ2-7	CSVGAGNYEQYF
TRBV6-2/TRBV6-3	TRBJ2-5	CASSPIPETQYF
TRBV5-1	TRBJ2-7	CASSPADPRDYRYEQYF